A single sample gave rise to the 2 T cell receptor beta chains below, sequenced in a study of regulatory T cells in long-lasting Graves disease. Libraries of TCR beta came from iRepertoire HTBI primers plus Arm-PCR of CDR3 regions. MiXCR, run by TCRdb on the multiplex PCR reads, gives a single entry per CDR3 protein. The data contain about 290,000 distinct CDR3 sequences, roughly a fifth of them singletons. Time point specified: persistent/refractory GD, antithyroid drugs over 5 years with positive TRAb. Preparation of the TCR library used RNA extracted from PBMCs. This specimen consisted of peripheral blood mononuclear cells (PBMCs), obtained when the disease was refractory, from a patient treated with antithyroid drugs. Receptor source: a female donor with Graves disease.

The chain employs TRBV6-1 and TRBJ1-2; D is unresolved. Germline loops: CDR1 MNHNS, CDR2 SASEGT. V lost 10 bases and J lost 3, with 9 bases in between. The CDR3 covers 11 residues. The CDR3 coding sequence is TGTGCCACTCACCGGGACTATGGCTACACCTTC. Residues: CATHRDYGYTF.

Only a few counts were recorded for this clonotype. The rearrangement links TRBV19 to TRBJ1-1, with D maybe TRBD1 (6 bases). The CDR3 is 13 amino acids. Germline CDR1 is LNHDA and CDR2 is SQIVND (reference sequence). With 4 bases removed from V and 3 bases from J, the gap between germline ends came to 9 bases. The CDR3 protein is CASSTRGDTEAFF. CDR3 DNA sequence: TGTGCCAGTAGTACCAGGGGTGACACTGAAGCTTTCTTT.